Below are 16 T cell receptor beta chains sequenced from a single sample in a study of T cell repertoires in cytomegalovirus infection. TCRdb analysed the reads with MiXCR anew, one entry per CDR3 protein. In the table there are 740,000 or so distinct CDR3 sequences, 35% of which are singletons. Sequenced input: PBMCs. The receptors come from a human donor in good health (CMV status not recorded). Some clones in this sample may be carry-over from other donors' samples.

The sample holds many counts of this clonotype. The chain employs TRBV7-2 and TRBJ2-7; 14 positions match TRBD2. CDR3 size: 19 residues. V lost 3 bases and J lost 6; bases outside the gene matches: 16. Looked up from germline, CDR1 is SGHTA and CDR2 is FQGNSA. In nucleotides, the CDR3 is TGTGCCAGCAGCTTCGCCACCCCGGGACTAGCGGGAGCCGGAGCCGAGCAGTACTTC. Translation: CASSFATPGLAGAGAEQYF.

The rearrangement joins TRBV7-9 to TRBJ1-2; no definite D call. Germline lookup yields CDR1 SEHNR and CDR2 FQNEAQ (reference sequence). CDR3 length equals 12 residues. V dropped 5 bases and J dropped 3 bases, with 7 bases sitting between them. The chain's CDR3 is CASSLEYYGYTF. CDR3 DNA: TGTGCCAGCAGCCTAGAGTACTATGGCTACACCTTC.

This clonotype was seen a few times. The rearrangement joins TRBV28 to TRBJ2-7, with D hard to call. The CDR3 length is 16 residues. Trimming left V 2 bases short and J 5 bases short, with 19 bases between. Germline lookup yields CDR1 MDHEN and CDR2 SYDVKM. CDR3 protein: CASSLRVRLGADEQYF. The CDR3 nucleotides read TGTGCCAGCAGTTTAAGGGTAAGGCTCGGTGCCGACGAGCAGTACTTC.

This chain joins TRBV12-5 and TRBJ2-1; 7 bases are a match to TRBD2. V lost 5 bases to trimming and J lost 5 bases; unmatched junction nucleotides: 18. CDR3 size: 18 residues. Per the germline V gene, CDR1 is LGHNT and CDR2 is FRNRAP. The CDR3 sequence is CASGPPWPEAGSHNEQFF. DNA of the CDR3: TGTGCTAGTGGTCCGCCCTGGCCCGAAGCGGGGAGTCACAATGAGCAGTTCTTC.

J is TRBJ2-1 and V is TRBV28, with unresolved D. Germline CDR1 and CDR2: MDHEN and SYDVKM. The CDR3 spans 15 residues. The V gene lost 3 bases and the J gene lost 0 bases, with 9 bases spanning the gap. The CDR3 loop is CASSFRESSYNEQFF. The CDR3 coding sequence is TGTGCCAGCAGTTTTCGCGAGAGCTCCTACAATGAGCAGTTCTTC.

In this sample, this clonotype turned up a few times. V gene TRBV7-2 combines with J gene TRBJ2-7; 10 nucleotides line up with TRBD2. Germline CDR1 and CDR2: SGHTA and FQGNSA. The CDR3 totals 15 residues. J lost 3 bases, V lost 1 base, and 3 bases had no gene match. The CDR3 bases are TGTGCCAGCAGCTTAGATGCTAGCGGGGGCTACGAGCAGTACTTC. Protein: CASSLDASGGYEQYF.

The sample holds a few counts of this clonotype. The V gene is TRBV6-2 or TRBV6-3, the J gene TRBJ2-7, with unresolved D. V dropped 2 bases and J dropped 4 bases, with 9 bases sitting between them. Germline CDR1 is MNHEY and CDR2 is SVGEGT. The CDR3 runs to 13 residues. The DNA for the CDR3 is TGTGCCAGCAGTTACCCCCGACGGTACGAGCAGTACTTC. As protein: CASSYPRRYEQYF.

The chain has TRBV19 and TRBJ1-2, with D possibly TRBD1 on 5 matching bases. From germline, CDR1 is LNHDA and CDR2 SQIVND (reference sequence). This CDR3 comprises 14 residues. V was clipped by 5 bases and J by 4 bases, with 14 bases between them. CDR3 nucleotides: TGTGCCAGTAGTGTAACAGGAACCGGCTATGGCTACACCTTC. Translating gives CASSVTGTGYGYTF.

The CDR3, as DNA: TGTGCCAGCAGCTTACCAGCAGCCCTCGAGCAGTACTTC. Translation gives CASSLPAALEQYF. The V gene is TRBV7-8, the J gene TRBJ2-7, with D unclear. The germline gives CDR1 SGHVS, CDR2 FQNEAQ. Trimming stripped 2 bases from V and 6 bases from J, with 11 bases between. The CDR3 covers 13 residues. The variable domain in full, completed from reference TRBV7-8 and TRBJ2-7, reads GAGVSQSPRYKVAKRGQDVALRCDPISGHVSLFWYQQALGQGPEFLTYFQNEAQLDKSGLPSDRFFAERPEGSVSTLKIQRTQQEDSAVYLCASSLPAALEQYFGPGTRLTVT.

Points on this clonotype: This clone may be a read error of a much larger clone one base away. The CDR3 DNA reads as TGTGCCAGCAGCTTAGCGAGGGGGGGTACCTACGCGCAGTACTTC. This gives the protein CASSLARGGTYAQYF. The chain joins TRBV7-2 to TRBJ2-7, with D tentatively TRBD2 (7 bases). CDR1 SGHTA and CDR2 FQGNSA come from the germline V gene. This CDR3 has 15 amino acids.

This clonotype has a handful of counts. The chain carries TRBV24-1 and TRBJ2-5, with D perhaps matching TRBD1 (6 bases). The V gene lost 5 bases and the J gene lost 5 bases, with 8 bases spanning the gap. The CDR3 contains 12 residues. Germline assignment: CDR1 KGHDR and CDR2 SFDVKD. The CDR3 nucleotides are TGTGCCACCAGTGCGCAGGGGGAGACCCAGTACTTC. It encodes CATSAQGETQYF.

The V and J genes are TRBV7-2 and TRBJ1-2, with a tentative D call TRBD1 (6 bases). Between the trimmed V and J ends, which lost 5 bases and 5 bases, there was a span of 15 bases. CDR1 and CDR2 from the germline V gene are SGHTA and FQGNSA. The CDR3 is made up of 14 amino acids. DNA for the CDR3: TGTGCCAGCAGCCAGACAAGGGGGGGGTATGGCTACACCTTC. Protein product: CASSQTRGGYGYTF.

The table lists this clonotype with a few counts. The gene calls are TRBV5-1 and TRBJ2-7; TRBD1 matches at 12 bases. The CDR3 is 15 amino acids. Per the germline V gene, CDR1 is SGHRS and CDR2 is YFSETQ. V was clipped by 4 bases and J by 5 bases; unmatched bases: 7. The CDR3 bases are TGCGCCAGCAGCGGTCCGGGACAGGGGGCCCACGAGCAGTACTTC. It encodes CASSGPGQGAHEQYF.

The chain employs TRBV4-1 and TRBJ2-6, with D tentatively TRBD1 (7 bases). CDR1 and CDR2 from the germline V gene are MGHRA and YSYEKL. The CDR3 has 17 residues. The ends were cut back, 4 bases at V and 3 bases at J, with 16 bases in the middle. CDR3 amino acids: CASSPQGGLFGANVLTF. The CDR3 coding sequence is TGCGCCAGCAGCCCGCAGGGGGGATTATTTGGGGCCAACGTCCTGACTTTC.

This clonotype was seen more than once but under ten times. This sequence joins TRBV20-1 and TRBJ2-1; D is possibly TRBD2 (7 bases). Germline V gene lookup returns CDR1 DFQATT and CDR2 SNEGSKA (reference sequence). The CDR3 loop spans 14 amino acids. V lost 7 bases and J lost 1, with 14 bases in between. The chain's CDR3 is CSEGGRRSYNEQFF. In nucleotides, the CDR3 is TGCAGTGAGGGGGGGCGAAGGTCCTACAATGAGCAGTTCTTC.

The V call is TRBV12-3 or TRBV12-4, the J call TRBJ1-2, with D unclear. Trimming took 6 bases from V and 7 from J, leaving 15 bases between them. The CDR3 is 13 residues long. CDR3 amino acids: CASSSTSTGGYTF. In DNA, the CDR3 is TGTGCCAGCAGCTCGACATCAACCGGTGGCTACACCTTC.